This T cell receptor (beta chain) was sequenced in a study of blood T cell repertoires in COVID-19. Study overall: Samples of COVID-19 (acute and convalescent) were obtained from the United States, Italy and Spain. T cells, B-cell-depleted T cells, or PBMCs supplied cDNA or gDNA.

This CDR3 contains 13 residues. V lost 7 bases, J lost 7 bases, and 13 bases lay in between. CDR1 is MGHDK, CDR2 SYGVNS, per germline. Data came from immunoSEQ multiplex PCR; TCRdb stores just in-frame clones and leaves some out. The sample contains some 460,000 clones, around 88% of which appear only once. This clone was seen only once. Sequences were obtained from peripheral blood. This TCR derives from a woman aged 25-40 years with acute or convalescent COVID-19. This chain joins TRBV25-1 and TRBJ2-2, with D hard to call. CDR3 protein: CASTVYYGGELFF. The CDR3 DNA reads TGTGCCAGCACCGTGTACTACGGCGGGGAGCTGTTTTTT.